These 6 T cell receptor beta chains came from one sample sequenced in a study of technical replicates of blood from a few donors. TCRdb keeps only in-frame clones here, not all; method: immunoSEQ multiplex PCR. Of about 66,000 clones listed, approximately 87% are singletons. The sequencing input was PBMCs. All receptors come from a human donor in good health. Some clones in this sample may be carry-over from other donors' samples.

As regards this clone: One end of the junction is discordant with germline, which a read error may explain. This sequence joins TRBV7-6 and TRBJ2-7, with D maybe TRBD1 (6 bases). The CDR3 covers 13 residues. Germline loops: CDR1 SGHVS, CDR2 FNYEAQ. Here the CDR3 DNA reads TGTGCCAGCAGCTTAGGACAGGCTTACGGGCAGTACTTC. Protein product: CASSLGQAYGQYF.

The V gene is TRBV5-6, the J gene TRBJ2-7; D is perhaps TRBD1 (6 bases). CDR1 is SGHDT and CDR2 is YYEEEE in the germline V gene. The CDR3 covers 13 residues. The V gene lost 3 bases and the J gene lost 4 bases, with 11 bases spanning the gap. The DNA for the CDR3 is TGTGCCAGCAGCTCGACAGGAAGGTACGAGCAGTACTTC. As protein: CASSSTGRYEQYF.

This clone was recorded a few times. V gene TRBV7-2 combines with J gene TRBJ1-1, with a tentative D call TRBD1 (5 bases). Trimming stripped 6 bases from V and 4 bases from J, with 12 bases between. CDR1 SGHTA and CDR2 FQGNSA come from the germline V gene. The CDR3 extends over 13 amino acids. In nucleotides, the CDR3 is TGTGCCAGCAGGGCCCCGGGGGGCACTGAAGCTTTCTTT. Translation gives CASRAPGGTEAFF.

The V call is TRBV4-3, the J call TRBJ2-3; TRBD2 agrees at 10 bases. Germline V gives CDR1 LGHNA, CDR2 YSLEER. J lost 4 bases, V lost 1 base, and 5 bases had no gene match. The CDR3 consists of 16 residues. CDR3 residues: CASSQGTSGAADTQYF. CDR3 DNA sequence: TGCGCCAGCAGCCAAGGTACTAGCGGGGCGGCAGATACGCAGTATTTT.

The V call is TRBV4-1, the J call TRBJ1-3, with D hard to call. The V and J ends lost 3 bases and 0 bases respectively, with 12 bases between them. The CDR3 is 16 residues long. CDR1 MGHRA and CDR2 YSYEKL come from the germline V gene. DNA for the CDR3: TGCGCCAGCAGCCACCCCGGGTCCGCCTCTGGAAACACCATATATTTT. Its translation is CASSHPGSASGNTIYF.

The chain uses TRBV5-1 and TRBJ2-2; TRBD2 aligns across 8 bases. The germline V gene encodes CDR1 SGHRS and CDR2 YFSETQ. This CDR3 comprises 15 residues. V trimming: 6 bases; J trimming: 3 bases; junction bases outside the gene matches: 7. The DNA of the CDR3 is TGCGCCAGCAACGAGGTAGCGGGATACACCGGGGAGCTGTTTTTT. Translated: CASNEVAGYTGELFF.